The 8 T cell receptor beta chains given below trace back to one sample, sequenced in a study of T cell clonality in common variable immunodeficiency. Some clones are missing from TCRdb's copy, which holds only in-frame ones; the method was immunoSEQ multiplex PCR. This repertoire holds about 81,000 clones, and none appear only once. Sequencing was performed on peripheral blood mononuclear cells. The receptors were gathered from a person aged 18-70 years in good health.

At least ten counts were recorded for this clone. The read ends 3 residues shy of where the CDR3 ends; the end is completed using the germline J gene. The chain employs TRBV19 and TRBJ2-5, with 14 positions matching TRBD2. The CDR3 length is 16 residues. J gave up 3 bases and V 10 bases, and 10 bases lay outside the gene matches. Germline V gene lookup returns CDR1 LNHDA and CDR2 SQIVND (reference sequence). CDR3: CAIGTSGSKGEETQYF. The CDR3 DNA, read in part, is TGTGCCATCGGGACTAGCGGGAGTAAGGGGGAAGAGACC.

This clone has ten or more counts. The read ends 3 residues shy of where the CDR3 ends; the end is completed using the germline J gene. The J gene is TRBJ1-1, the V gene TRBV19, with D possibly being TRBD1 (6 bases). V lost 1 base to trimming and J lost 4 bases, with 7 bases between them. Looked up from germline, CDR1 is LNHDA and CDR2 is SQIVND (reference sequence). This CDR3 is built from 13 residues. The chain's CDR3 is CASSIAGATEAFF. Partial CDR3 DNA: TGTGCCAGTAGTATAGCAGGGGCCACTGAA.

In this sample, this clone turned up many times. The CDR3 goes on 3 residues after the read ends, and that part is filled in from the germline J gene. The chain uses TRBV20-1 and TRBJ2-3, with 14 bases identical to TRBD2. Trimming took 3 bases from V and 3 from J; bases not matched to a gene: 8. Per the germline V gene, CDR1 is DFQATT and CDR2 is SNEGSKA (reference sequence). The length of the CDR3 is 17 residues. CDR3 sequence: CSASSAGTSGSTDTQYF. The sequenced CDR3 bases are TGCAGTGCTAGCTCGGCCGGGACTAGCGGGAGTACAGATACG.

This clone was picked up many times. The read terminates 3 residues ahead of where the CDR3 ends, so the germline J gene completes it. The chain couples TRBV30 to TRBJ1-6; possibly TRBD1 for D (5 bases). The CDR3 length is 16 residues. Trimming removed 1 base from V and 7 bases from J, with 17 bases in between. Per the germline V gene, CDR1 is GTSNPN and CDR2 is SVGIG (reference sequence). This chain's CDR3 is CAWSALLGLNNSPLHF. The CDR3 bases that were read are TGTGCCTGGAGTGCCCTTCTGGGGCTCAACAATTCACCC.

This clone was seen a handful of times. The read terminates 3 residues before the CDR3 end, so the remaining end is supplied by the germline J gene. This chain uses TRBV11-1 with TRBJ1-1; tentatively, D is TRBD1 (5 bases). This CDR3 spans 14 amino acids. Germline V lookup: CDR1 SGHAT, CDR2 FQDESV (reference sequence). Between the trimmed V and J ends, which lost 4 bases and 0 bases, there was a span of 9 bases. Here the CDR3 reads CASSSGGVNTEAFF. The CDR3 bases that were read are TGTGCCAGCAGCTCCGGGGGAGTGAACACTGAA.

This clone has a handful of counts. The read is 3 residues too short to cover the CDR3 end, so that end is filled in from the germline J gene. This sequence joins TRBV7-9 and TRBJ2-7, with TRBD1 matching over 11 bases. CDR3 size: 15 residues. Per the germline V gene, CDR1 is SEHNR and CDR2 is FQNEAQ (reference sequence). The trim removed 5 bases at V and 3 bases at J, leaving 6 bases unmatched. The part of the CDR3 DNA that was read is TGTGCCAGCAGCCCCCAGGACAGGGGGCTCTACGAG. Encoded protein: CASSPQDRGLYE. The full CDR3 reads CASSPQDRGLYEQYF. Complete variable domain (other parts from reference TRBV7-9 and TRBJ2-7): DTGVSQNPRHKITKRGQNVTFRCDPISEHNRLYWYRQTLGQGPEFLTYFQNEAQLEKSRLLSDRFSAERPKGSFSTLEIQRTEQGDSAMYLCASSPQDRGLYEQYFGPGTRLTVT.

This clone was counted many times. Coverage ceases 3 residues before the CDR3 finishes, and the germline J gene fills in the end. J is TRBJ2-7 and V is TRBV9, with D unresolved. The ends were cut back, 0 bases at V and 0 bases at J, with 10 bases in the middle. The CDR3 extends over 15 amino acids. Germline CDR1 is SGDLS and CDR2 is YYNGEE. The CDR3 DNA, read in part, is TGTGCCAGCAGCGTAGAGCCCTCCTACTCCTACGAG. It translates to CASSVEPSYSYE. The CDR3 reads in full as CASSVEPSYSYEQYF. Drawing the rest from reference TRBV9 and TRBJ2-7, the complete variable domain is DSGVTQTPKHLITATGQRVTLRCSPRSGDLSVYWYQQSLDQGLQFLIQYYNGEERAKGNILERFSAQQFPDLHSELNLSSLELGDSALYFCASSVEPSYSYEQYFGPGTRLTVT.

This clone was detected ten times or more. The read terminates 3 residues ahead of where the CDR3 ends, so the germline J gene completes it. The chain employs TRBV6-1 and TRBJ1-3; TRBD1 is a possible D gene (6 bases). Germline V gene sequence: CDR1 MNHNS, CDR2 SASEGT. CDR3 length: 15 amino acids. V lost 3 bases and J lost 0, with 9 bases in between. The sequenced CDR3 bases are TGTGCCAGCAGTGATTTGGGGGCCTCTGGAAACACC. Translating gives CASSDLGASGNT. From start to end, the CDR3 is CASSDLGASGNTIYF.